These T cell receptor delta chains were read from a single sample in a study of gamma-delta T cells after stem cell transplantation. TCRdb re-called the RT-PCR reads using CATT. The sample shows around 5,700 delta-chain clones, approximately 1.8% of them seen only once. The source material was gamma-delta T cells. Receptors originate from a human donor. It is not recorded whose cells these are; they may come from a transplant donor. CDR3s include the opening cysteine and the closing phenylalanine or tryptophan. The order of the fields is D gene, clone size, J gene, V gene, CDR3 DNA, CDR3 protein. D genes are given only for firm matches. The listing skips clone size in some rows; elsewhere it reads once, few, many or a size class.

D: NA
size: few
J: TRDJ1
V: TRDV2
DNA: TGTGCCCGTGACACCATTCCTACGTCCCCCCTTACTGGGGACTACACCGATAAACTCATCTTT
CDR3: CARDTIPTSPLTGDYTDKLIF

D: TRDD3
size: large
J: TRDJ1
V: TRDV2
DNA: TGTGCCTGTGACAACTTACTGGGGGATACGCGTACCGATAAACTCATCTTT
CDR3: CACDNLLGDTRTDKLIF

D: TRDD3
size: NA
J: TRDJ2
V: TRDV2
DNA: TGTGCCTGTGACACAGTCCTGGGGGATGGGGGGACAGCACAACTCTTCTTT
CDR3: CACDTVLGDGGTAQLFF

D: NA
size: NA
J: TRDJ1
V: TRDV2
DNA: TGTGCCTGTGACACCGCTGGGTGGGGACCAACTTACACCGATAAACTCATCTTT
CDR3: CACDTAGWGPTYTDKLIF

D: TRDD3
size: medium-sized
J: TRDJ3
V: TRDV2
DNA: TGTGCCTGTGACACACTGGGGGATACGCGGTATTCGAGTTGGGACACCCGACAGATGTTTTTC
CDR3: CACDTLGDTRYSSWDTRQMFF

D: TRDD3
size: NA
J: TRDJ1
V: TRDV2
DNA: TGTGCCTGTGACACTTGGGGGATCGACAAACTCATCTTT
CDR3: CACDTWGIDKLIF

D: NA
size: medium-sized
J: TRDJ1
V: TRDV2
DNA: TGTGCCTGTGACACCGTTACTCGGACCGATAAACTCATCTTT
CDR3: CACDTVTRTDKLIF

D: TRDD3
size: few
J: TRDJ1
V: TRDV2
DNA: TGTGCCTGTGACAATCTGGGGGACACACGGAACACCGATAAACTCATCTTT
CDR3: CACDNLGDTRNTDKLIF

D: TRDD3
size: medium-sized
J: TRDJ1
V: TRDV2
DNA: TGTGCCTGTGACACCGTAGAACTGGGGACCGATAAACTCATCTTT
CDR3: CACDTVELGTDKLIF

D: TRDD3
size: few
J: TRDJ1
V: TRDV2
DNA: TGTGCCTGTGACCACATACTGGGGGATAGTCAGACCGATAAACTCATCTTT
CDR3: CACDHILGDSQTDKLIF

D: TRDD3
size: NA
J: TRDJ1
V: TRDV2
DNA: TGTGCCTGTGACACACTGGGGGTGCTGACCGATAAACTCATCTTT
CDR3: CACDTLGVLTDKLIF

D: TRDD3
size: few
J: TRDJ1
V: TRDV2
DNA: TGTGCCTGTGACGCTGTACTGGGGGATACTACCAAAACGTACACCGATAAACTCATCTTT
CDR3: CACDAVLGDTTKTYTDKLIF

D: TRDD3
size: medium-sized
J: TRDJ1
V: TRDV2
DNA: TGTGCCTGTGACACCGTTTCTGGGGGATACGGTCTAAATGGCACCGATAAACTCATCTTT
CDR3: CACDTVSGGYGLNGTDKLIF

D: NA
size: few
J: TRDJ1
V: TRDV1
DNA: TGTGCTCTTGGGGAACGGGCGACGTGGTGGGGAGATAAACTCATCTTT
CDR3: CALGERATWWGDKLIF

D: NA
size: medium-sized
J: TRDJ1
V: TRDV2
DNA: TGTGCCTGTGAGGCCATGGAGAAAGCGTCCGATAAACTCATCTTT
CDR3: CACEAMEKASDKLIF

D: TRDD3
size: NA
J: TRDJ1
V: TRDV2
DNA: TGTGCCTGTGACACCGTTGGGGGATACGGATACACCGATAAGCTCATCTTT
CDR3: CACDTVGGYGYTDKLIF

D: TRDD3
size: NA
J: TRDJ1
V: TRDV2
DNA: TGTGCCTGTGACAAGCTGGGGGATACGCTATCCAACACCGATAAACTCATCTTT
CDR3: CACDKLGDTLSNTDKLIF

D: NA
size: NA
J: TRDJ1
V: TRDV2
DNA: TGTGCCTGTGACACCGTTCATCCTAACACTGGGGGTTCCTACCCGTACACCGATAAACTCATCTTT
CDR3: CACDTVHPNTGGSYPYTDKLIF